The 25 T cell receptor beta chains given below trace back to one sample, sequenced in a study of technical replicates of blood from several donors. Repertoires were generated with immunoSEQ multiplex PCR, while TCRdb's copy carries only in-frame clones and drops some. The sample records more than 70,000 clones, 93% being singletons. Sequencing input: T cells isolated from PBMCs. These TCRs come from a human donor in good health.

This clone appeared once. V and J are TRBV29-1 and TRBJ2-5; 10 bases match TRBD1. V was clipped by 6 bases and J by 2 bases; unmatched bases: 3. CDR3 length equals 13 residues. The V gene's germline CDR1 is SQVTM and CDR2 ANQGSEA. CDR3 nucleotides: TGCAGCGTGGACAGGGGGAGTCAAGAGACCCAGTACTTC. Residues: CSVDRGSQETQYF.

This clone was observed once. The genes are TRBV27 and TRBJ2-7; D possibly corresponds to TRBD1 (5 bases). The CDR3 contains 12 residues. V dropped 5 bases and J dropped 4 bases, with 9 bases sitting between them. Germline values: CDR1 MNHEY, CDR2 SMNVEV (reference sequence). Written as DNA, the CDR3 is TGTGCCAGCAGTCCCCAGGGATACGAGCAGTACTTC. This sequence encodes CASSPQGYEQYF.

This rearrangement joins TRBV7-9 to TRBJ2-7; 7 bases match TRBD1. J was trimmed by 3 bases and V by 4 bases; bases with no gene match: 12. This CDR3 contains 16 residues. Germline-derived CDR1 and CDR2 are SEHNR and FQNEAQ (reference sequence). The CDR3 coding sequence is TGTGCCAGCAGCTCACCGACAGGGTTTAAGGGCTACGAGCAGTACTTC. Encoded protein: CASSSPTGFKGYEQYF.

The rearrangement uses TRBV2 and TRBJ1-5, with D possibly being TRBD1 (5 bases). Germline V gives CDR1 SNHLY, CDR2 FYNNEI. The length of the CDR3 is 14 residues. V lost 4 bases, J lost 4 bases, and 11 bases lay in between. CDR3 amino acids: CASSATDVNQPQHF. CDR3 in DNA: TGTGCCAGCAGTGCGACAGACGTTAATCAGCCCCAGCATTTT.

This rearrangement joins TRBV19 to TRBJ2-7; TRBD1 might be the D (6 bases). V gave up 6 bases and J gave up 2 bases, with 14 bases separating them. Germline V gene data show CDR1 as LNHDA and CDR2 as SQIVND (reference sequence). The CDR3 runs to 14 residues. Written as DNA, the CDR3 is TGTGCCAGTAGCCCAACCGGACAGACCTACGAGCAGTACTTC. Translated: CASSPTGQTYEQYF.

The chain joins TRBV6-5 to TRBJ2-7, with 7 bases aligning to TRBD2. Per germline, CDR1 MNHEY and CDR2 SVGAGI. The CDR3 extends over 15 amino acids. V lost 8 bases and J lost 3; bases outside the gene matches: 13. CDR3 sequence (DNA): TGTGCCAGCTCGAACGGCGGCGGGGGATACTACGAGCAGTACTTC. Translation gives CASSNGGGGYYEQYF.

V and J are TRBV12-1 and TRBJ2-6; the D call in the table, TRBD2, was not verified against the DNA. TRBV12-1 is recorded as a pseudogene. This CDR3 has 16 residues. CDR3 residues: CASSLLRDSGANVLTF. CDR3 bases: TGTGCCAGCAGCTTACTACGGGACTCTGGGGCCAACGTCCTGACTTTC.

The V gene is TRBV7-3, the J gene TRBJ2-1, with TRBD2 matching 8 bases. Germline loops: CDR1 SGHTA, CDR2 FQGTGA. The V gene end was trimmed by 5 bases and the J gene end by 7 bases; junction bases not matched to a gene: 4. CDR3 size: 13 residues. For the CDR3, the DNA is TGTGCCAGCAGCCCCGGGGGGGGAAATGAGCAGTTCTTC. Translation gives CASSPGGGNEQFF.

J is TRBJ2-7 and V is TRBV27; 8 bases map to TRBD2. The V and J ends lost 6 bases and 3 bases, in that order; junction bases with no gene match: 7. The CDR3 loop spans 14 amino acids. Germline CDR1 and CDR2: MNHEY and SMNVEV (reference sequence). CDR3 region: CASRGGGPLYEQYF. In DNA form, the CDR3 reads TGTGCCAGCAGAGGCGGGGGGCCTCTCTACGAGCAGTACTTC.

The gene calls are TRBV7-9 and TRBJ1-1; D not resolved. CDR1 is SEHNR and CDR2 is FQNEAQ in the germline V gene (reference sequence). This CDR3 has 12 amino acids. V dropped 4 bases and J dropped 7 bases, with 10 bases sitting between them. The CDR3 bases are TGTGCCAGCAGCTCGAGCGGGGTTGAAGCTTTCTTT. Translated: CASSSSGVEAFF.

This clone came up once. This chain connects TRBV7-9 to TRBJ1-2; 8 bases fit TRBD1. Trimming took 4 bases from V and 8 from J; bases not matched to a gene: 9. Germline CDR1 SEHNR, CDR2 FQNEAQ (reference sequence). This CDR3 is built from 14 residues. In DNA form, the CDR3 reads TGTGCCAGCAGCTCCGAGTGGACAGGGAAAGGCTACACCTTC. It codes for CASSSEWTGKGYTF.

The table lists this clone with a count of one. The chain has TRBV7-9 and TRBJ1-2, with 8 bases that match TRBD1. CDR1 is SEHNR and CDR2 is FQNEAQ in the germline V gene (reference sequence). Germline trimming cut 5 bases from V and 4 bases from J; bases unmatched to any gene: 12. The CDR3 has 16 amino acids. CDR3 nucleotide sequence: TGTGCCAGCAGCCCTCAAAGTTACAGGGGGACCTATGGCTACACCTTC. Its translation: CASSPQSYRGTYGYTF.

This CDR3 reads CASSSPGIETQYF. In DNA form, the CDR3 reads TGTGCCAGCAGTAGCCCGGGGATAGAGACCCAGTACTTC. The V and J genes are TRBV6-5 and TRBJ2-5; perhaps TRBD2 as D (5 bases). V lost 5 bases and J lost 4, with 11 bases in between. The CDR3 is 13 amino acids. Germline assignment: CDR1 MNHEY and CDR2 SVGAGI.

This chain links TRBV19 with TRBJ2-1, with TRBD1 matching over 7 bases. The germline CDR1 and CDR2 sequences are LNHDA and SQIVND (reference sequence). With V trimmed by 3 bases and J by 2 bases, 7 bases remained unmatched. The CDR3 extends over 16 amino acids. The CDR3 DNA reads TGTGCCAGTAGTATTGACAGGGCGATAGCCTACAATGAGCAGTTCTTC. It codes for CASSIDRAIAYNEQFF.

The chain has TRBV11-3 and TRBJ2-7, with D perhaps matching TRBD1 (5 bases). CDR1 SGHNT and CDR2 YENEEA come from the germline V gene. The CDR3 runs to 14 residues. V gave up 5 bases and J gave up 3 bases, with 14 bases separating them. CDR3 region: CASSPGNTNYEQYF. For the CDR3, the DNA is TGTGCCAGCAGCCCAGGGAACACAAACTACGAGCAGTACTTC. The full variable domain, with the rest looked up from reference TRBV11-3 and TRBJ2-7, is EAGVVQSPRYKIIEKKQPVAFWCNPISGHNTLYWYLQNLGQGPELLIRYENEEAVDDSQLPKDRFSAERLKGVDSTLKIQPAELGDSAVYLCASSPGNTNYEQYFGPGTRLTVT.

This clone appeared once. The rearrangement joins TRBV4-1 to TRBJ2-5, with 11 bases lining up with TRBD2. Trimming cost V 0 bases and J 0 bases; bases outside gene matches: 12. The CDR3 loop spans 20 amino acids. The germline gives CDR1 MGHRA, CDR2 YSYEKL. The CDR3 DNA follows: TGCGCCAGCAGCCAAGATAAGGGGACTAGCGGAACCCTAGACCAAGAGACCCAGTACTTC. Translated, it gives CASSQDKGTSGTLDQETQYF.

The genes are TRBV5-6 and TRBJ1-4; 8 nucleotides agree with TRBD1. Germline values: CDR1 SGHDT, CDR2 YYEEEE. The CDR3 runs to 17 residues. With 0 bases clipped from V and 0 bases from J, the junction kept 4 bases outside the gene matches. The CDR3 region is CASSLDPGGSTNEKLFF. CDR3 DNA sequence: TGTGCCAGCAGCTTGGACCCAGGGGGCTCAACTAATGAAAAACTGTTTTTT.

The gene calls are TRBV27 and TRBJ1-2; 7 nucleotides agree with TRBD1. The germline gives CDR1 MNHEY, CDR2 SMNVEV (reference sequence). The CDR3 has 15 residues. The V gene end was trimmed by 5 bases and the J gene end by 4 bases; junction bases not matched to a gene: 10. The CDR3 DNA reads as TGTGCCAGCAGTAGGGACAGCGCAGTCCCCTATGGCTACACCTTC. This encodes CASSRDSAVPYGYTF.

V is TRBV9 and J is TRBJ2-7, with D perhaps TRBD2 (5 bases). CDR1 is SGDLS and CDR2 is YYNGEE in the germline V gene. This CDR3 spans 13 amino acids. V dropped 4 bases and J dropped 3 bases, with 11 bases sitting between them. Written as DNA, the CDR3 is TGTGCCAGCAGCTCCCGGGGAAGCTACGAGCAGTACTTC. This encodes CASSSRGSYEQYF. Looking up the rest from reference TRBV9 and TRBJ2-7 gives the full variable domain: DSGVTQTPKHLITATGQRVTLRCSPRSGDLSVYWYQQSLDQGLQFLIQYYNGEERAKGNILERFSAQQFPDLHSELNLSSLELGDSALYFCASSSRGSYEQYFGPGTRLTVT.

This chain links TRBV28 with TRBJ1-2, with 7 bases that match TRBD1. This CDR3 region has 15 residues. V was pared by 1 base and J by 8 bases, with 10 bases of the junction left unmatched. Germline lookup yields CDR1 MDHEN and CDR2 SYDVKM. CDR3 in amino acids: CASSLLPRTGEGYTF. The CDR3 DNA reads TGTGCCAGCAGTTTATTACCCCGGACAGGTGAGGGCTACACCTTC.

Details on this clone: Germline and junction disagree at one end, which may indicate a read error. The CDR3 DNA is TGCTGTCCCTTCGAGGGCTACACCTTC. Translated, it gives CCPFEGYTF. V gene TRBV27 combines with J gene TRBJ1-2; unclear D gene. Germline CDR1 reads MNHEY; CDR2 reads SMNVEV (reference sequence). This CDR3 is 9 amino acids long.

This clone was recorded once. The chain uses TRBV6-5 and TRBJ2-5; 9 bases are a match to TRBD1. Germline V CDR1 and CDR2: MNHEY, SVGAGI. V was pared by 8 bases and J by 5 bases, with 3 bases of the junction left unmatched. CDR3 size: 12 residues. The CDR3 loop is CASGTGRETQYF. For the CDR3, the DNA is TGTGCCAGCGGGACAGGGCGGGAGACCCAGTACTTC.

The genes are TRBV5-4 and TRBJ2-1; 10 positions match TRBD1. The length of the CDR3 is 18 residues. V gave up 4 bases and J gave up 9 bases; unmatched junction bases: 19. Per the germline V gene, CDR1 is SGHNT and CDR2 is YYREEE (reference sequence). The chain's CDR3 is CASSIVLGGGTGVPEQFF. CDR3 coding DNA: TGTGCCAGCAGCATTGTCCTTGGGGGAGGGACAGGGGTACCTGAGCAGTTCTTC.

The genes are TRBV2 and TRBJ1-2; no definite D call. The CDR3 totals 13 residues. The germline gives CDR1 SNHLY, CDR2 FYNNEI. Trimming removed 8 bases from V and 6 bases from J, with 16 bases in between. In DNA form, the CDR3 reads TGTGCCAGCGGTCCGGGAGCGAAAAATGGCTACACCTTC. It encodes CASGPGAKNGYTF. The full variable domain, its missing parts supplied by reference TRBV2 and TRBJ1-2, is EPEVTQTPSHQVTQMGQEVILRCVPISNHLYFYWYRQILGQKVEFLVSFYNNEISEKSEIFDDQFSVERPDGSNFTLKIRSTKLEDSAMYFCASGPGAKNGYTFGSGTRLTVV.

The chain joins TRBV7-2 to TRBJ2-7, with D perhaps matching TRBD2 (6 bases). Germline CDR1 and CDR2: SGHTA and FQGNSA. Between the trimmed V and J ends, which lost 0 bases and 3 bases, there was a span of 12 bases. The CDR3 consists of 15 residues. The CDR3 region is CASSLAERGGYEQYF. The CDR3 DNA follows: TGTGCCAGCAGCTTAGCCGAGAGGGGAGGCTACGAGCAGTACTTC.